This T cell receptor beta chain was sequenced during a study of beta chain features in type 1 diabetes. Findings and limits, study-wide: Whatever favoring of shorter templates PCR might show would apply equally to patients and controls. TCRB rearrangement may or may not be influenced by HLA type; here this remained unresolved. Shorter TCRB CDR3s, moderately but significantly so, were found in Type 1 diabetes patients in all four CD4+ subsets.

Isolated RNA was reverse transcribed in full, so expressed TCRB transcripts were sequenced. Naive, central memory and regulatory T cell samples averaged roughly 4 million reads. Assay: immunoSEQ multiplex PCR; the TCRdb copy retains only in-frame clones and omits some. The profile covers around 100,000 clones, with around 30% appearing a single time and 0.5% to 0.55% taken by the ten largest. Looked up from germline, CDR1 is SNHLY and CDR2 is FYNNEI. V dropped 2 bases and J dropped 4 bases, with 6 bases sitting between them. The CDR3 is 13 residues long. This clone was detected a few times. Its specificity is not known. The purity of all sorted populations exceeded 95%.

The gene calls are TRBV2 and TRBJ1-5, with D uncertain. This receptor was identified in a woman aged 18-29 years with type 1 diabetes. What was sequenced was central memory CD4+ T cells from blood. CDR3 sequence reads: CASSETGNQPQHF. CDR3 DNA: TGTGCCAGCAGTGAAACGGGTAATCAGCCCCAGCATTTT. Supplemented by reference TRBV2 and TRBJ1-5, the full variable domain reads EPEVTQTPSHQVTQMGQEVILRCVPISNHLYFYWYRQILGQKVEFLVSFYNNEISEKSEIFDDQFSVERPDGSNFTLKIRSTKLEDSAMYFCASSETGNQPQHFGDGTRLSIL.